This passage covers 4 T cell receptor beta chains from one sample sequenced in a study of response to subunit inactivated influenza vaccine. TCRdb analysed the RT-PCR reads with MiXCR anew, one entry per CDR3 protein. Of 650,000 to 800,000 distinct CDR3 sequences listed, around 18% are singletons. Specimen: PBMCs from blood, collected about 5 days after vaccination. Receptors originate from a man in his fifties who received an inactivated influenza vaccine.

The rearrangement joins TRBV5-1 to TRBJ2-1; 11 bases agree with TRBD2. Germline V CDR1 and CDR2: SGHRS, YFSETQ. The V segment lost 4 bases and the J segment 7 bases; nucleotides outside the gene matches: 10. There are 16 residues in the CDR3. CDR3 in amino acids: CASSVLTSGSGNEQFF. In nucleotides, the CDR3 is TGCGCCAGCAGCGTTCTAACTAGCGGGAGTGGGAATGAGCAGTTCTTC. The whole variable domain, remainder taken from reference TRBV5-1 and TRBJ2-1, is KAGVTQTPRYLIKTRGQQVTLSCSPISGHRSVSWYQQTPGQGLQFLFEYFSETQRNKGNFPGRFSGRQFSNSRSEMNVSTLELGDSALYLCASSVLTSGSGNEQFFGPGTRLTVL.

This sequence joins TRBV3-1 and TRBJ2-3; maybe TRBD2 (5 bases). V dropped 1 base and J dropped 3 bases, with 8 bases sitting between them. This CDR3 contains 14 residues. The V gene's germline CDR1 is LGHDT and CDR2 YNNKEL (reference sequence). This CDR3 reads CASSQAPGTDTQYF. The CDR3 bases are TGTGCCAGCAGCCAAGCGCCGGGGACAGATACGCAGTATTTT.

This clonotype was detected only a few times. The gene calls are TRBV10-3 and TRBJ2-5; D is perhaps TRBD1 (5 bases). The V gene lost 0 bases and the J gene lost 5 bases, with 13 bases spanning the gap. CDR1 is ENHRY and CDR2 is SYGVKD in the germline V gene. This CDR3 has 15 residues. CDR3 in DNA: TGTGCCATCAGTGAGTCGAAAAGGGGCCTGGAGACCCAGTACTTC. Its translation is CAISESKRGLETQYF.

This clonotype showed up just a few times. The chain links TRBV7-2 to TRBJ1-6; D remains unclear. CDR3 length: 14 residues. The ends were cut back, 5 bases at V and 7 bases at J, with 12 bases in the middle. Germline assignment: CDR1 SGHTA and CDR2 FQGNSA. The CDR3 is CASSPQLRNSPLHF. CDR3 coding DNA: TGTGCCAGCAGCCCCCAGCTCCGGAATTCACCCCTCCACTTT.